The present TCR beta chain was sequenced within a study of cytomegalovirus exposure and HLA in healthy donors. Worth noting for this clone: Antigen unknown.

CDR1 and CDR2 from the germline V gene are MNHNY and SVGAGI (reference sequence). V lost 7 bases and J 0 bases, leaving 15 bases between the germline ends. The CDR3 covers 15 residues. The PCR contained 60 Vbeta and 13 Jbeta primers. TCRdb keeps only in-frame clones here, not all; method: immunoSEQ multiplex PCR. The repertoire holds about 270,000 clones, about nine tenths seen once, with roughly 4% in the top ten. There were likely unrecorded immune exposures, though donors were nominally healthy when sampled. General observations from the study: In the analysis, some V segments, TRBV6-2 and TRBV6-3 included, were excluded as indistinguishable. Among CMV-associated TCR beta chains, most appeared HLA-restricted in a later analysis.

Material for sequencing was PBMCs. The chain is built from TRBV6-6 and TRBJ1-2; a weak D match, TRBD1 (5 bases). The TCR was taken from a middle-aged man in good health and CMV-seropositive. This CDR3 reads CASKQDPGANYGYTF. The CDR3 bases are TGTGCCAGCAAACAGGACCCGGGGGCTAACTATGGCTACACCTTC.